Listed below are T cell receptor beta chains from one sample, sequenced in a study of blood T cells in healthy people across ages. TCRdb redid the calling of the 5' RACE reads with MiXCR, one entry per CDR3 protein. This repertoire shows under 750,000 distinct CDR3 sequences, around 48% found once; its top ten account for 20% to 25%. Sequencing input: blood. All receptors derive from a man older than 75 in good health. Each CDR3 is given with its conserved first and last residue. D genes are given only for firm matches. Size tells how often a clone was seen (once, few, many) or the class of an expanded clone, and some rows leave it out.

abundance,v_gene,j_gene,d_gene,CDR3nt,CDR3aa
once,TRBV20-1,TRBJ2-1,-,TGCAGTGCTAGCGGCCCTGCTGGGTGGGATGAGCAGTTCTTC,CSASGPAGWDEQFF
few,TRBV29-1,TRBJ2-5,TRBD1,TGCAGCGTTGAAGATCTGGGACAGGAGACCCAGTACTTC,CSVEDLGQETQYF
-,TRBV7-3,TRBJ2-6,-,TGTGCCAGCAGCTTGAGGGGTTCCCCTGGGGCCAACGTCCTGACTTTC,CASSLRGSPGANVLTF
-,TRBV20-1,TRBJ2-7,-,TGCAGTGCTGGACTAAACAGGGGAGACTACGAGCAGTACTTC,CSAGLNRGDYEQYF
many,TRBV6-5,TRBJ2-2,-,TGTGCCAGCAGTATCTACGCGGGGTCCGGGGAGCTGTTTTTT,CASSIYAGSGELFF
-,TRBV7-9,TRBJ2-1,TRBD1,TGTGCCAGCAGCTTTGATCGGACAGGGGGGAATGAGCAGTTCTTC,CASSFDRTGGNEQFF
-,TRBV12-3/TRBV12-4,TRBJ2-5,-,TGTGCCAGCAGCCCAGCACAGGCCCAGTACTTC,CASSPAQAQYF
few,TRBV7-6,TRBJ2-3,TRBD2,TGTGCCAGCAGCTTAGCGCACGGGGGGATAGGGACGCAGTATTTT,CASSLAHGGIGTQYF
few,TRBV20-1,TRBJ2-3,-,TGCAGTGCTAGGGGGCGCCTAGGGGCCCTCACAGATACGCAGTATTTT,CSARGRLGALTDTQYF
few,TRBV18,TRBJ1-2,-,TGTGCCAGCTCACCACAGAAGGGAAACTATGGCTACACCTTC,CASSPQKGNYGYTF
-,TRBV20-1,TRBJ1-1,-,TGCAGTGCTATGACAGGTTACACTGAAGCTTTCTTT,CSAMTGYTEAFF
-,TRBV6-2/TRBV6-3,TRBJ1-5,-,TGTGCCAGCACCCCGATTCGGACAGTGAGTCAGCCCCAGCATTTT,CASTPIRTVSQPQHF
many,TRBV5-1,TRBJ1-2,TRBD1,TGCGCCAGCAGCGCTGGACAGGGGTGGAATGGCTACACCTTC,CASSAGQGWNGYTF